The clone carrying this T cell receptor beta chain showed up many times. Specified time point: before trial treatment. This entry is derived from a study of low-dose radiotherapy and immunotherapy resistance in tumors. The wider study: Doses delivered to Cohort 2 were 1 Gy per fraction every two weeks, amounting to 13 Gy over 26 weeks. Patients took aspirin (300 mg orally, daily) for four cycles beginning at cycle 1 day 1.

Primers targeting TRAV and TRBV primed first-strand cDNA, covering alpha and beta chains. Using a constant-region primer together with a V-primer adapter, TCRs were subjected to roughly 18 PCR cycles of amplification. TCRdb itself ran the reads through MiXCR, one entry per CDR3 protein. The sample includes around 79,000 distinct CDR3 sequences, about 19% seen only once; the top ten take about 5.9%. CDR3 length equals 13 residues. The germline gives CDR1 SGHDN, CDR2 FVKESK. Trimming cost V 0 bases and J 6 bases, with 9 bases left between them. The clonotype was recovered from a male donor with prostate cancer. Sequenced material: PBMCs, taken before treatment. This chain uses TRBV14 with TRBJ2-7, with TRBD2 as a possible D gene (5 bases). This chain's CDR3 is CASSQDRRGEQYF. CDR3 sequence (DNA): TGTGCCAGCAGCCAAGATCGCCGGGGCGAGCAGTACTTC.